Below are 23 T cell receptor beta chains sequenced from a single sample in a study of graft-versus-host responses after intestinal transplantation. Researchers processed graft tissue to release intraepithelial and lamina propria lymphocytes. TCRdb's copy holds only in-frame clones and misses some; the assay was immunoSEQ multiplex PCR. This repertoire shows approximately 60,000 clones, approximately 91% found once; its top ten account for about 1.7%. The source material was ileum tissue, sampled less than 400 days after transplant. These TCRs come from a human patient who received an intestinal transplant, so some T cells may come from the graft donor.

V is TRBV10-2 and J is TRBJ1-1, with D maybe TRBD1 (5 bases). Trimming cost V 2 bases and J 7 bases, with 17 bases left between them. CDR3 size: 15 residues. Germline CDR1 and CDR2: WSHSY and SAAADI. CDR3 region: CASSEQTGTTSEAFF. The CDR3 DNA is TGCGCCAGCAGTGAGCAAACCGGGACGACTAGTGAAGCTTTCTTT.

J is TRBJ2-5 and V is TRBV28; 9 bases agree with TRBD2. With V trimmed by 7 bases and J by 1 base, 7 bases remained unmatched. Per the germline V gene, CDR1 is MDHEN and CDR2 is SYDVKM. The CDR3 extends over 15 amino acids. CDR3 region: CASILGGGGQETQYF. The DNA for the CDR3 is TGTGCCAGCATCCTGGGCGGGGGGGGCCAAGAGACCCAGTACTTC.

The chain recombines TRBV7-3 with TRBJ1-1, with no clear D. The germline V gene encodes CDR1 SGHTA and CDR2 FQGTGA. The V end was cut by 0 bases, the J end by 8 bases, with 10 bases between. CDR3 length: 13 residues. This CDR3 reads CASSLTSETEAFF. CDR3 bases: TGTGCCAGCAGCTTAACATCGGAAACAGAAGCTTTCTTT.

The chain is built from TRBV7-4 and TRBJ1-1; 7 nucleotides match TRBD1. CDR3 length equals 14 residues. CDR1 is SGHVT, CDR2 SQSDAQ, per germline. The V segment lost 5 bases and the J segment 4 bases; nucleotides outside the gene matches: 7. The CDR3 DNA follows: TGTGCCAGCAGCCCCCGACAGGGTTCCACTGAAGCTTTCTTT. Protein product: CASSPRQGSTEAFF.

The chain combines TRBV11-2 with TRBJ2-1; TRBD2 aligns across 7 bases. The V gene end was trimmed by 5 bases and the J gene end by 6 bases; junction bases not matched to a gene: 4. CDR3 length: 13 amino acids. The germline gives CDR1 SGHAT, CDR2 FQNNGV. Written as DNA, the CDR3 is TGTGCCAGCAGCGATATAGCGGGCAATGAGCAGTTCTTC. This sequence encodes CASSDIAGNEQFF.

The chain employs TRBV9 and TRBJ1-3; no clear D. In germline, CDR1 is SGDLS, CDR2 YYNGEE. The CDR3 is made up of 12 amino acids. V was pared by 3 bases and J by 4 bases, with 5 bases between. The CDR3 here is CASSGRGNTIYF. DNA of the CDR3: TGTGCCAGCAGCGGCCGGGGAAACACCATATATTTT. The whole variable domain, filled in from reference TRBV9 and TRBJ1-3, reads DSGVTQTPKHLITATGQRVTLRCSPRSGDLSVYWYQQSLDQGLQFLIQYYNGEERAKGNILERFSAQQFPDLHSELNLSSLELGDSALYFCASSGRGNTIYFGEGSWLTVV.

This rearrangement joins TRBV25-1 to TRBJ1-5, with D maybe TRBD1 (6 bases). The CDR3 is made up of 14 amino acids. Trimming left V 4 bases short and J 7 bases short, with 14 bases between. Germline-derived CDR1 and CDR2 are MGHDK and SYGVNS. In nucleotides, the CDR3 is TGTGCCAGCAGTGTAGGGGGGGGTGGGCAGCCCCAGCATTTT. The encoded protein is CASSVGGGGQPQHF.

This chain links TRBV19 with TRBJ2-7; no clear D gene. Germline CDR1 reads LNHDA; CDR2 reads SQIVND (reference sequence). This CDR3 has 12 amino acids. Deletions cut 6 bases from V and 2 bases from J, with 8 bases between. CDR3 region: CASSEVPYEQYF. CDR3 DNA sequence: TGTGCCAGTAGCGAGGTCCCCTACGAGCAGTACTTC.

Written as DNA, the CDR3 is TGTGCCAGCAGAAACCAGGCGTCTGGGGCCAACGTCCTGACTTTC. This encodes CASRNQASGANVLTF. V gene TRBV6-5 combines with J gene TRBJ2-6; D is unclear. The CDR3 is made up of 15 amino acids. Trimming pared 6 bases from V and 1 base from J, leaving 10 bases between. Germline V gives CDR1 MNHEY, CDR2 SVGAGI.

The gene calls are TRBV28 and TRBJ2-5; D is perhaps TRBD1 (7 bases). The CDR3 runs to 17 residues. V was clipped by 1 base and J by 1 base, with 16 bases between them. The germline gives CDR1 MDHEN, CDR2 SYDVKM. CDR3 in DNA: TGTGCCAGCAGTTTATTTCGGCAGGGGGGATCCCAAGAGACCCAGTACTTC. This sequence encodes CASSLFRQGGSQETQYF.

The rearrangement links TRBV6-6 to TRBJ1-1; a possible D gene is TRBD1 (6 bases). In germline, CDR1 is MNHNY, CDR2 SVGAGI (reference sequence). The length of the CDR3 is 14 residues. V gave up 7 bases and J gave up 5 bases, with 17 bases separating them. The CDR3 spells CASTTGRAGTEAFF. The CDR3 DNA is TGTGCCAGCACGACAGGCCGGGCAGGTACTGAAGCTTTCTTT.

This sequence joins TRBV18 and TRBJ1-1; 10 bases fit TRBD1. The V gene's germline CDR1 is KGHSH and CDR2 LQKENI. The CDR3 sequence is 14 residues long. V trimming: 4 bases; J trimming: 4 bases; junction bases outside the gene matches: 3. CDR3 nucleotides: TGTGCCAGCTCACGACAGGGGGCGATCACTGAAGCTTTCTTT. Translating it yields CASSRQGAITEAFF.

This clone was recorded once. The V and J genes are TRBV12-5 and TRBJ2-7, with 11 bases identical to TRBD2. This CDR3 comprises 15 residues. The junction had 3 bases not matched to a gene; V was cut back by 2 bases and J by 3 bases. Germline V gives CDR1 LGHNT, CDR2 FRNRAP. CDR3 amino acids: CASGLSSGGHYEQYF. CDR3 nucleotides: TGTGCTAGTGGTTTGTCTAGCGGGGGGCACTACGAGCAGTACTTC.

The gene calls are TRBV28 and TRBJ2-7; D is unclear. The V and J ends lost 5 bases and 2 bases respectively, with 10 bases between them. This CDR3 region has 13 residues. CDR1 MDHEN and CDR2 SYDVKM come from the germline V gene. CDR3 amino acids: CASSLAPPYEQYF. The CDR3 bases are TGTGCCAGCAGTCTCGCGCCCCCCTACGAGCAGTACTTC.

The chain is built from TRBV6-5 and TRBJ2-3; D remains ambiguous. The CDR3 is 13 residues long. In germline, CDR1 is MNHEY, CDR2 SVGAGI. Trimming took 2 bases from V and 7 from J, leaving 10 bases between them. CDR3 protein: CASSYGQGNTQYF. In DNA, the CDR3 is TGTGCCAGCAGTTACGGCCAAGGAAATACGCAGTATTTT.

For this clone: The final CDR3 position lacks the conserved phenylalanine or tryptophan, pointing to a likely read error. This chain uses TRBV29-1 with TRBJ1-1; D remains ambiguous. The CDR3 has 13 amino acids. The germline V gene encodes CDR1 SQVTM and CDR2 ANQGSEA. The CDR3 coding sequence is TGCAGCGCCCTTCGTCCTGCTACCACTGAGGCTTTCCTT. Encoded protein: CSALRPATTEAFL.

The CDR3 loop is CASRTQQGPNTEAFF. The CDR3 DNA reads as TGTGCCAGCCGAACTCAACAGGGGCCAAACACTGAAGCTTTCTTT. The rearrangement joins TRBV27 to TRBJ1-1; TRBD1 aligns across 7 bases. Germline V gene sequence: CDR1 MNHEY, CDR2 SMNVEV (reference sequence). With V trimmed by 8 bases and J by 2 bases, 11 bases remained unmatched. This CDR3 spans 15 amino acids.

The CDR3 protein is CASSLDWGDTQYF. The CDR3 DNA sequence: TGTGCCAGCAGCTTAGATTGGGGGGATACGCAGTATTTT. The rearrangement joins TRBV7-3 to TRBJ2-3; the D call may be TRBD1 or TRBD2 (5 bases each). V dropped 2 bases and J dropped 6 bases, with 9 bases sitting between them. The CDR3 sequence is 13 residues long. CDR1 SGHTA and CDR2 FQGTGA come from the germline V gene.

The chain uses TRBV6-5 and TRBJ1-6; 11 nucleotides agree with TRBD1. Per the germline V gene, CDR1 is MNHEY and CDR2 is SVGAGI. The CDR3 is made up of 16 amino acids. V shed 0 bases, J shed 8 bases, and the junction held 3 bases outside the gene matches. CDR3 sequence (DNA): TGTGCCAGCAGTTACTCAGGGACAGGGGGGCATTCACCCCTCCACTTT. Its translation is CASSYSGTGGHSPLHF.

CDR3 DNA: TGCAGCGTTGAAGATGGGGGGCAGTCGGACGAGCAGTACTTC. Its translation is CSVEDGGQSDEQYF. The rearrangement uses TRBV29-1 and TRBJ2-5; D possibly uses TRBD1 or TRBD2 (6 bases each). Near its end, the DNA agrees better with TRBJ2-7, so the J call may be wrong. This CDR3 spans 14 amino acids. CDR1 SQVTM and CDR2 ANQGSEA come from the germline V gene.

The chain uses TRBV6-5 and TRBJ2-1; D remains ambiguous. Germline CDR1 reads MNHEY; CDR2 reads SVGAGI. CDR3 length: 12 residues. V was trimmed by 6 bases and J by 4 bases, leaving 7 bases between them. This CDR3 reads CASSENYNEQFF. The CDR3 DNA sequence: TGTGCCAGCAGCGAGAATTACAATGAGCAGTTCTTC.

The chain links TRBV5-4 to TRBJ2-2; TRBD2 agrees at 11 bases. V lost 4 bases to trimming and J lost 2 bases; unmatched junction nucleotides: 4. The germline gives CDR1 SGHNT, CDR2 YYREEE (reference sequence). This CDR3 contains 16 residues. CDR3 bases: TGTGCCAGCAGCCCTGGACTAGCGGGTAACACCGGGGAGCTGTTTTTT. It specifies CASSPGLAGNTGELFF.

The chain has TRBV23-1 and TRBJ1-3; the match to TRBD1 covers 8 bases. TRBV23-1 is an ORF, and what it does is uncertain. The CDR3 is 16 amino acids. V lost 2 bases to trimming and J lost 0 bases; unmatched junction nucleotides: 3. CDR3 nucleotides: TGCGCCAGCAGTCAACATACAGGGGGCTCTGGAAACACCATATATTTT. Its protein is CASSQHTGGSGNTIYF.